This record looks at one TCR beta chain sequence and its context. Its antigen remains unidentified. The CDR3 loop spans 12 amino acids. V was trimmed by 6 bases and J by 7 bases, leaving 12 bases between them. Germline V gene data show CDR1 as DFQATT and CDR2 as SNEGSKA (reference sequence). This entry is derived from a study of human T cells and chemical hapten exposure. On the study more broadly: Investigators sensitized around 2 cm by around 2 cm of upper inner arm skin with 2% DPC. Findings and limits, study-wide: There were significantly more large CDR3 similarity clusters among expanded TCRs than among controls.

Time point defined: patch test 1, 2 weeks after DPC sensitization. Treatment denoted: therapeutic diphenylcyclopropenone sensitization with weekly scalp DPC. Alopecia patients, 18 to 70 years old and DPC-suitable, served as donors. A single record per CDR3 protein comes from TCRdb applying MiXCR to the RACE reads. Here the sample spans around 190,000 distinct CDR3 sequences, around 24% being singletons. This TCR was recovered from a woman between 45 and 65 years old with alopecia areata. Some clones in this sample may be carry-over from other donors' samples. The sequencing here drew on whole blood, taken in connection with sensitization to the hapten diphenylcyclopropenone (DPC). The chain employs TRBV20-1 and TRBJ2-2; D unresolved. CDR3 amino acids: CSAALGVGELFF. CDR3 DNA sequence: TGCAGTGCCGCACTTGGGGTCGGGGAGCTGTTTTTT.